These 8 T cell receptor beta chains came from one sample sequenced in a study of blood T cells in healthy people across ages. Sample-barcoded 5' priming and a J-beta primer mix drove a second PCR of about 6 to 12 cycles. One entry per CDR3 protein, called by TCRdb with MiXCR from the 5' RACE reads. The sample contains roughly 1,500,000 distinct CDR3 sequences, approximately 38% of which appear only once. The sequenced sample consisted of blood. The receptors come from a young woman in good health.

This clonotype was counted only a few times. The rearrangement links TRBV7-9 to TRBJ2-1; D unresolved. The germline gives CDR1 SEHNR, CDR2 FQNEAQ (reference sequence). Trimming removed 8 bases from V and 0 bases from J, with 5 bases in between. This CDR3 region has 12 residues. CDR3 coding DNA: TGTGCCAGCCCGAGCTCCTACAATGAGCAGTTCTTC. It specifies CASPSSYNEQFF.

This clonotype was detected only a few times. The rearrangement joins TRBV20-1 to TRBJ1-2; D is unclear. Trimming took 0 bases from V and 6 from J, leaving 17 bases between them. Germline V gives CDR1 DFQATT, CDR2 SNEGSKA (reference sequence). This CDR3 is 15 amino acids long. The CDR3 here is CSARDFTTDNDGYTF. As DNA, the CDR3 is TGCAGTGCTAGAGATTTTACCACAGACAATGATGGCTACACCTTC.

The V gene is TRBV9, the J gene TRBJ2-3; 7 nucleotides agree with TRBD2. V was pared by 2 bases and J by 0 bases, with 6 bases of the junction left unmatched. Germline CDR1 SGDLS, CDR2 YYNGEE. CDR3 length: 16 residues. CDR3 nucleotide sequence: TGTGCCAGCAGCGTCTTGAGCGGGGCAAGCACAGATACGCAGTATTTT. It specifies CASSVLSGASTDTQYF.

Regarding this clonotype: A read error may account for a junction end that differs from germline. This chain uses TRBV7-9 with TRBJ1-5, with TRBD1 matching over 8 bases. CDR1 SEHNR and CDR2 FQNEAQ come from the germline V gene (reference sequence). This CDR3 has 15 amino acids. The CDR3 region is CACSSYRGSNQPQHF. The DNA for the CDR3 is TGTGCCTGCAGCTCATACAGGGGGAGCAATCAGCCCCAGCATTTT.

V and J are TRBV28 and TRBJ2-3, with D maybe TRBD1 (5 bases). Per germline, CDR1 MDHEN and CDR2 SYDVKM. V lost 6 bases and J 4 bases, leaving 14 bases between the germline ends. This CDR3 comprises 14 residues. The CDR3 sequence is CASRNQGGADTQYF. In DNA form, the CDR3 reads TGTGCCAGCAGAAACCAGGGCGGTGCAGATACGCAGTATTTT.

V is TRBV2 and J is TRBJ2-7; TRBD1 aligns across 11 bases. The V segment lost 4 bases and the J segment 9 bases; nucleotides outside the gene matches: 2. The CDR3 spans 12 residues. Germline V gene sequence: CDR1 SNHLY, CDR2 FYNNEI. Here the CDR3 reads CASSAGTGGQYF. In nucleotides, the CDR3 is TGTGCCAGCAGTGCGGGGACAGGGGGGCAGTACTTC.

J is TRBJ2-2 and V is TRBV10-3; 10 bases are shared with TRBD2. The CDR3 is made up of 15 amino acids. Trimming cost V 6 bases and J 6 bases; bases outside gene matches: 7. CDR1 is ENHRY, CDR2 SYGVKD, per germline. This chain's CDR3 is CAIRPGLASPGELFF. The CDR3 region has the DNA TGTGCCATCAGGCCGGGACTAGCGAGCCCCGGGGAGCTGTTTTTT.

This sequence joins TRBV25-1 and TRBJ1-6, with D unclear. The germline CDR1 and CDR2 sequences are MGHDK and SYGVNS. The CDR3 loop spans 14 amino acids. V was shortened by 1 base and J by 8 bases, with 9 bases between the two germline ends. CDR3 sequence (DNA): TGTGCCAGCAGTGAATCGGCGGGTGATTCACCCCTCCACTTT. It encodes CASSESAGDSPLHF.